These T cell receptor beta chains were read from a single sample in a study of T cell responses to AZD1222 COVID-19 vaccine. The protocol was immunoSEQ multiplex PCR, while the TCRdb copy is restricted to in-frame clones and leaves out a portion. This table holds about 110,000 clones, roughly 88% found once. The sequenced sample was peripheral blood, obtained on day 0 of MenACWY control vaccination. These receptors originate from an adult in good health. CDR3s include the opening cysteine and the closing phenylalanine or tryptophan. D genes are given only for firm matches. Size tells how often a clone was seen (once, few, many) or the class of an expanded clone, and some rows leave it out.

abundance	v_gene	j_gene	d_gene	CDR3aa	CDR3nt
once	TRBV5-1	TRBJ2-2	.	CASSLASAANTGELFF	TGCGCCAGCAGCTTGGCGTCAGCGGCGAACACCGGGGAGCTGTTTTTT
few	TRBV5-3	TRBJ2-1	TRBD2	CARSFVLAGNNEQFF	TGTGCCAGAAGCTTCGTTCTAGCGGGAAACAATGAGCAGTTCTTC
once	TRBV7-3	TRBJ1-3	TRBD1	CASSPRGQGTGNTIYF	TGTGCCAGCAGCCCCCGAGGACAGGGAACGGGAAACACCATATATTTT
.	TRBV4-1	TRBJ1-6	.	CASSPLRGARSYNSPLHF	TGCGCCAGCAGCCCCCTCCGAGGGGCGCGCTCCTATAATTCACCCCTCCACTTT
.	TRBV27	TRBJ2-1	TRBD2	CASSLSGLAGADEQFF	TGTGCCAGCAGTTTATCTGGACTAGCGGGAGCCGATGAGCAGTTCTTC
.	TRBV4-2	TRBJ1-1	.	CASSQGGRPEAFF	TGTGCCAGCAGCCAAGGGGGGCGCCCTGAAGCTTTCTTT
.	TRBV29-1	TRBJ1-2	TRBD1	CSVELEGAQIPYNYGYTF	TGCAGCGTTGAACTTGAGGGGGCCCAGATCCCCTACAACTATGGCTACACCTTC
.	TRBV28	TRBJ2-7	.	CASSFSRNYEQYF	TGTGCCAGCAGTTTTTCCAGAAACTACGAGCAGTACTTC
.	TRBV19	TRBJ1-1	TRBD1	CASSISGTGSTEAFF	TGTGCCAGTAGTATTTCTGGGACAGGATCTACTGAAGCTTTCTTT
.	TRBV29-1	TRBJ1-1	TRBD1	CSAGQGEDEAFF	TGCAGCGCCGGACAGGGGGAAGATGAAGCTTTCTTT
.	TRBV28	TRBJ2-4	.	CASIPPRGGVTKNIQYF	TGTGCCAGCATTCCCCCTAGGGGGGGTGTCACCAAAAACATTCAGTACTTC
.	TRBV28	TRBJ2-5	.	CASRLDGAGSATQYF	TGTGCCAGCAGGCTGGACGGTGCAGGTTCAGCGACCCAGTACTTC
.	TRBV6-5	TRBJ1-4	.	CASSYWGEGYEKLFF	TGTGCCAGCAGTTATTGGGGGGAGGGGTATGAAAAACTGTTTTTT
once	TRBV9	TRBJ1-1	.	CASSVQGTEAFF	TGTGCCAGCAGCGTACAGGGAACTGAAGCTTTCTTT
.	TRBV2	TRBJ2-3	.	CASRESSTDTQYF	TGTGCCAGCAGGGAGAGTAGCACAGATACGCAGTATTTT
.	TRBV28	TRBJ1-5	.	CASGTDQPQHF	TGTGCCAGCGGTACGGATCAGCCCCAGCATTTT
.	TRBV6-5	TRBJ2-2	.	CAGRRVLTGELFF	TGTGCCGGCCGCAGAGTATTGACCGGGGAGCTGTTTTTT
.	TRBV30	TRBJ1-2	.	CACEGRAGGVYGYTF	TGTGCCTGCGAGGGGAGGGCCGGTGGGGTGTATGGCTACACCTTC
.	TRBV7-2	TRBJ2-7	.	CASSFTSYEQYF	TGTGCCAGCAGCTTCACCTCCTACGAGCAGTACTTC
.	TRBV12-3/TRBV12-4	TRBJ2-2	.	CASRRAVGELFF	TGTGCCAGCAGAAGGGCGGTCGGGGAGCTGTTTTTT
.	TRBV28	TRBJ2-7	.	CASSSSGGYEQYF	TGTGCCAGCAGTTCAAGCGGAGGCTACGAGCAGTACTTC
once	TRBV12-3/TRBV12-4	TRBJ1-4	.	CASRDGRNEKLFF	TGTGCCAGCCGGGACGGGAGAAATGAAAAACTGTTTTTT
.	TRBV6-5	TRBJ1-1	.	CASSYSRDTEAFF	TGTGCCAGCAGTTACTCGAGGGACACTGAAGCTTTCTTT
.	TRBV4-2	TRBJ2-7	.	CASSPQASSSSYEQYF	TGTGCCAGCAGCCCTCAGGCTAGCTCATCCTCCTACGAGCAGTACTTC
.	TRBV7-8	TRBJ2-5	TRBD2	CASSSLAVRETQYF	TGTGCCAGCAGCTCACTAGCGGTGAGAGAGACCCAGTACTTC
.	TRBV5-1	TRBJ2-3	.	CASSLGLATDTQYF	TGCGCCAGCAGCTTGGGGCTAGCGACAGATACGCAGTATTTT
.	TRBV10-2	TRBJ2-1	.	CASSETPRHEQFF	TGCGCCAGCAGTGAGACCCCGCGCCATGAGCAGTTCTTC
.	TRBV7-6	TRBJ2-1	.	CASSLAPPFRSDVRDNEQFF	TGTGCCAGCAGCTTAGCGCCCCCGTTCCGGAGTGATGTAAGAGACAATGAGCAGTTCTTC
.	TRBV5-6	TRBJ1-4	.	CASSGGAGDFSDEKLFF	TGTGCCAGCAGTGGGGGGGCAGGAGATTTCTCAGATGAAAAACTGTTTTTT
.	TRBV19	TRBJ2-7	.	CASSTPQGVAYEQYF	TGTGCCAGTAGCACCCCCCAGGGCGTCGCCTACGAGCAGTACTTC
.	TRBV6-6	TRBJ1-5	.	CASSRTPAHTRNQPQHF	TGTGCCAGCAGCCGAACTCCGGCGCATACGCGCAATCAGCCCCAGCATTTT
.	TRBV21-1	TRBJ2-1	.	CASSNRTRAPGRVYNEQFF	TGTGCCAGCAGCAATCGCACAAGAGCTCCGGGACGAGTGTACAATGAGCAGTTCTTC
.	TRBV7-2	TRBJ2-5	.	CASTGDQETQYF	TGTGCCAGCACAGGGGATCAAGAGACCCAGTACTTC
.	TRBV4-3	TRBJ1-2	.	CASSQDSQGFYGYTF	TGCGCCAGCAGCCAAGATTCGCAGGGCTTCTATGGCTACACCTTC
.	TRBV4-1	TRBJ2-2	.	CASSQRDFGTGYTGELFF	TGCGCCAGCAGCCAACGAGATTTTGGGACCGGATACACCGGGGAGCTGTTTTTT
.	TRBV6-5	TRBJ2-7	TRBD1	CASSYQGQGAYEQYF	TGTGCCAGCAGTTACCAGGGACAGGGGGCCTACGAGCAGTACTTC
.	TRBV6-6	TRBJ2-1	TRBD1	CASTRTGQDNEQFF	TGTGCCAGCACCCGGACGGGACAGGACAATGAGCAGTTCTTC
.	TRBV6-5	TRBJ1-1	.	CASSSDRIQNTEAFF	TGTGCCAGCAGTTCAGACAGAATTCAGAACACTGAAGCTTTCTTT
once	TRBV4-2	TRBJ1-2	TRBD1	CASSPRQGSYGYTF	TGTGCCAGCAGCCCCCGACAGGGATCCTATGGCTACACCTTC
.	TRBV28	TRBJ2-7	.	CASSLSPPSGEQYF	TGTGCCAGCAGTTTATCTCCCCCAAGTGGCGAGCAGTACTTC
.	TRBV27	TRBJ2-1	TRBD1	CASSTGQVSYNEQFF	TGTGCCAGCAGTACCGGACAGGTCTCCTACAATGAGCAGTTCTTC
.	TRBV30	TRBJ1-5	TRBD1	CAWRQGASNQPQHF	TGTGCCTGGCGACAGGGGGCCAGCAATCAGCCCCAGCATTTT
.	TRBV21-1	TRBJ1-1	.	CASSPLGQRNTEAFF	TGTGCCAGCAGCCCTCTTGGACAGAGGAACACTGAAGCTTTCTTT
.	TRBV27	TRBJ2-7	TRBD2	CASSLNQREPYEQYF	TGTGCCAGCAGTTTAAACCAGCGGGAACCCTACGAGCAGTACTTC
.	TRBV30	TRBJ1-2	.	CAWRSPGSNYGYTF	TGTGCCTGGAGGTCGCCAGGGTCTAACTATGGCTACACCTTC
.	TRBV24-1	TRBJ2-5	.	CATSDTKDQETQYF	TGTGCCACCAGTGATACAAAGGACCAAGAGACCCAGTACTTC